Below are 14 T cell receptor beta chains sequenced from a single sample in a study of neoadjuvant anti-PD-1 for oral cavity cancer. Time point in this sample: after neoadjuvant nivolumab, at surgical resection. Assay: immunoSEQ multiplex PCR; the TCRdb copy retains only in-frame clones and omits some. The sample comprises about 13,000 clones, nearly 70% of which are singletons, and roughly 3.2% rests with the top ten. The sequencing used PBMCs, collected after nivolumab (anti-PD-1) treatment. All receptors come from a person between 40 and 85 years old with oral cavity squamous cell carcinoma.

This clone was seen only a few times. V and J are TRBV5-1 and TRBJ2-7; 9 nucleotides line up with TRBD1. CDR1 is SGHRS and CDR2 is YFSETQ in the germline V gene. The CDR3 is 15 amino acids. The V segment lost 3 bases and the J segment 1 base; nucleotides outside the gene matches: 5. CDR3 bases: TGCGCCAGCAGCTGGGGGGGACAGGGATCCTACGAGCAGTACTTC. Translation gives CASSWGGQGSYEQYF. The full variable domain, with the rest looked up from reference TRBV5-1 and TRBJ2-7, is KAGVTQTPRYLIKTRGQQVTLSCSPISGHRSVSWYQQTPGQGLQFLFEYFSETQRNKGNFPGRFSGRQFSNSRSEMNVSTLELGDSALYLCASSWGGQGSYEQYFGPGTRLTVT.

A few counts support this clone. J is TRBJ1-1 and V is TRBV14; D uncertain. Germline CDR1 and CDR2: SGHDN and FVKESK. V was clipped by 0 bases and J by 5 bases, with 13 bases between them. The CDR3 is made up of 15 amino acids. This CDR3 is CASSQDRIPGTEAFF. The CDR3 nucleotides read TGTGCCAGCAGCCAAGATAGGATCCCGGGAACTGAAGCTTTCTTT.

This chain connects TRBV7-2 to TRBJ1-2; TRBD1 matches 9 bases. V lost 2 bases to trimming and J lost 7 bases; unmatched junction nucleotides: 5. The CDR3 length is 14 residues. Germline loops: CDR1 SGHTA, CDR2 FQGNSA. The DNA of the CDR3 is TGTGCCAGCAGCTTACAACGGGACAGGGCTGGCTACACCTTC. Translation gives CASSLQRDRAGYTF. Full variable domain (remainder filled in from reference TRBV7-2 and TRBJ1-2): GAGVSQSPSNKVTEKGKDVELRCDPISGHTALYWYRQSLGQGLEFLIYFQGNSAPDKSGLPSDRFSAERTGGSVSTLTIQRTQQEDSAVYLCASSLQRDRAGYTFGSGTRLTVV.

This chain uses TRBV5-4 with TRBJ2-6, with 9 bases fitting TRBD1. This CDR3 contains 16 residues. The ends lost 5 bases at V and 4 bases at J; junction bases unmatched: 7. Germline V CDR1 and CDR2: SGHNT, YYREEE (reference sequence). CDR3 coding DNA: TGTGCCAGCAGTTCACAGGGGGCGTCGGGGGCCAACGTCCTGACTTTC. Its protein product is CASSSQGASGANVLTF.

This clone turned up a few times. The chain joins TRBV5-4 to TRBJ2-7; D is ambiguous. CDR3 length: 14 residues. Deletions cut 6 bases from V and 8 bases from J, with 21 bases between. Germline V CDR1 and CDR2: SGHNT, YYREEE (reference sequence). In DNA form, the CDR3 reads TGTGCCAGCACCCCCGGCTACCCCCCTACGCAGCAGTACTTC. Its translation: CASTPGYPPTQQYF.

This chain uses TRBV9 with TRBJ1-1, with TRBD1 matching over 8 bases. Looked up from germline, CDR1 is SGDLS and CDR2 is YYNGEE. The CDR3 covers 14 residues. J gave up 5 bases and V 1 base, and 4 bases lay outside the gene matches. The CDR3 is CASSVTGGVTEAFF. The DNA for the CDR3 is TGTGCCAGCAGCGTAACAGGGGGAGTTACTGAAGCTTTCTTT.

The gene calls are TRBV7-2 and TRBJ2-1; 10 bases map to TRBD2. Germline lookup yields CDR1 SGHTA and CDR2 FQGNSA. V shed 6 bases and J 5 bases; nucleotides not matched to a gene: 13. The length of the CDR3 is 17 residues. The CDR3 coding sequence is TGTGCCAGCAGTCGCCTGAGCGGGAGGGCCCGGGACAATGAGCAGTTCTTC. This codes for CASSRLSGRARDNEQFF. Filled out from reference TRBV7-2 and TRBJ2-1, the complete variable domain reads GAGVSQSPSNKVTEKGKDVELRCDPISGHTALYWYRQSLGQGLEFLIYFQGNSAPDKSGLPSDRFSAERTGGSVSTLTIQRTQQEDSAVYLCASSRLSGRARDNEQFFGPGTRLTVL.

The chain is built from TRBV5-4 and TRBJ1-1, with a weak D call TRBD1 (5 bases). V was shortened by 4 bases and J by 5 bases, with 15 bases between the two germline ends. CDR1 SGHNT and CDR2 YYREEE come from the germline V gene (reference sequence). The CDR3 contains 14 residues. The CDR3 nucleotides are TGTGCCAGCAGCATACGGGGGGGGTTGACTGAAGCTTTCTTT. This translates into CASSIRGGLTEAFF.

The chain employs TRBV6-1 and TRBJ2-3; the match to TRBD2 covers 10 bases. CDR3 length equals 17 residues. Germline CDR1 and CDR2: MNHNS and SASEGT. Trimming at V came to 2 bases and at J to 6 bases, leaving 11 bases not matched to a gene. CDR3 sequence (DNA): TGTGCCAGCAGTGAAAGTGGATTAGCGGGAGGAGGGGATACGCAGTATTTT. Translation: CASSESGLAGGGDTQYF.

With respect to this clone: The same CDR3 can be traced to other DNA sequences in this sample. The chain recombines TRBV6-5 with TRBJ1-2; 11 nucleotides line up with TRBD1. Germline V lookup: CDR1 MNHEY, CDR2 SVGAGI. Trimming took 0 bases from V and 5 from J; bases not matched to a gene: 5. The CDR3 has 16 residues. CDR3 sequence: CASSYSRTGGGYGYTF. CDR3 in DNA: TGTGCCAGCAGTTACTCCCGGACAGGGGGCGGGTATGGCTACACCTTC.

The DNA of the CDR3 is TGCAGCGTTAGGGGTTCGGACAGGGCTAATGAGCAGTTCTTC. This sequence encodes CSVRGSDRANEQFF. The chain recombines TRBV29-1 with TRBJ2-1; the match to TRBD1 covers 8 bases. The CDR3 has 14 residues. The V and J ends lost 5 bases and 7 bases, in that order; junction bases with no gene match: 10. The germline gives CDR1 SQVTM, CDR2 ANQGSEA.

This sequence joins TRBV19 and TRBJ1-2; TRBD1 aligns across 8 bases. Germline-derived CDR1 and CDR2 are LNHDA and SQIVND (reference sequence). This CDR3 comprises 15 residues. The V and J ends lost 5 bases and 0 bases, in that order; junction bases with no gene match: 5. The chain's CDR3 is CASSPGQGANYGYTF. In nucleotides, the CDR3 is TGTGCCAGTAGTCCCGGACAGGGAGCTAACTATGGCTACACCTTC.

The V gene is TRBV19, the J gene TRBJ1-1, with D hard to call. The CDR3 is 11 residues long. From germline, CDR1 is LNHDA and CDR2 SQIVND (reference sequence). Deletions cut 8 bases from V and 5 bases from J, with 9 bases between. CDR3 nucleotide sequence: TGTGCCAGTCGCTTAGGAACTGAAGCTTTCTTT. It encodes CASRLGTEAFF. Combining the CDR3 with reference TRBV19 and TRBJ1-1 gives the whole variable domain DGGITQSPKYLFRKEGQNVTLSCEQNLNHDAMYWYRQDPGQGLRLIYYSQIVNDFQKGDIAEGYSVSREKKESFPLTVTSAQKNPTAFYLCASRLGTEAFFGQGTRLTVV.

V gene TRBV7-9 combines with J gene TRBJ2-7; maybe TRBD1 (5 bases). Per germline, CDR1 SEHNR and CDR2 FQNEAQ (reference sequence). The CDR3 length is 12 residues. V lost 5 bases and J lost 6, with 11 bases in between. The chain's CDR3 is CASSLSTGEQYF. CDR3 nucleotides: TGTGCCAGCAGCCTTTCAACAGGCGAGCAGTACTTC.